This entry lists 20 T cell receptor beta chains sequenced from one sample in a study of blood T cell repertoires in COVID-19. The repertoire was sequenced with immunoSEQ multiplex PCR; TCRdb's copy has only in-frame clones and lacks some. The top ten hold over 2% of the sample, which has over 130,000 clones, roughly 82% seen once. Sequences were obtained from peripheral blood. The origin of the receptors is a man in his 70s with acute or convalescent COVID-19.

The V call is TRBV6-4, the J call TRBJ2-1, with D possibly TRBD1 on 6 matching bases. V was pared by 0 bases and J by 1 base, with 10 bases between. Per the germline V gene, CDR1 is MRHNA and CDR2 is SNTAGT. The CDR3 totals 16 residues. The CDR3 region has the DNA TGTGCCAGCAGTGACTCGACAGGAGTTTCCTACAATGAGCAGTTCTTC. Amino acids: CASSDSTGVSYNEQFF.

V and J are TRBV12-3 or TRBV12-4 and TRBJ1-2, with 7 bases that match TRBD1. The CDR3 sequence is 12 residues long. J gave up 8 bases and V 5 bases, and 5 bases lay outside the gene matches. CDR3 protein: CASSQGVGGYTF. CDR3 DNA: TGTGCCAGCAGTCAGGGGGTGGGAGGCTACACCTTC.

This chain joins TRBV7-2 and TRBJ1-1; D is perhaps TRBD1 (5 bases). V lost 4 bases and J lost 10, with 13 bases in between. The CDR3 consists of 12 residues. Looked up from germline, CDR1 is SGHTA and CDR2 is FQGNSA. CDR3 in DNA: TGTGCCAGCAGCTCGGGGGGTTTAGTAGCTTTCTTT. It yields the protein CASSSGGLVAFF.

The CDR3 DNA is TGTGCCAGCAGTTACTCGATACAGTCCGGTCAGCCCCAGCATTTT. Translation: CASSYSIQSGQPQHF. This rearrangement joins TRBV6-6 to TRBJ1-5; D is ambiguous. In germline, CDR1 is MNHNY, CDR2 SVGAGI (reference sequence). This CDR3 spans 15 amino acids. V was cut by 0 bases and J by 6 bases, with 12 bases left in between.

This chain uses TRBV19 with TRBJ2-6, with a weak D call TRBD2 (5 bases). V shed 6 bases and J shed 0 bases, with 9 bases lying between them. CDR1 is LNHDA and CDR2 is SQIVND in the germline V gene (reference sequence). The length of the CDR3 is 15 residues. The CDR3 coding sequence is TGTGCCAGTAGCGGGGTCCTCTCTGGGGCCAACGTCCTGACTTTC. This translates into CASSGVLSGANVLTF.

CDR3 in DNA: TGTGCCAGTAGTTTGGACAGAAATTCACCCCTCCACTTT. Translated: CASSLDRNSPLHF. The gene calls are TRBV19 and TRBJ1-6, with a tentative D call TRBD1 (6 bases). The germline V gene has CDR1 LNHDA and CDR2 SQIVND (reference sequence). The CDR3 runs to 13 residues. Between the trimmed V and J ends, which lost 5 bases and 7 bases, there was a span of 9 bases. Based on the CDR3 plus reference TRBV19 and TRBJ1-6, the full variable domain is DGGITQSPKYLFRKEGQNVTLSCEQNLNHDAMYWYRQDPGQGLRLIYYSQIVNDFQKGDIAEGYSVSREKKESFPLTVTSAQKNPTAFYLCASSLDRNSPLHFGNGTRLTVT.

Only one count was recorded for this clone. The chain is built from TRBV7-3 and TRBJ1-6, with D tentatively TRBD1 (6 bases). The CDR3 runs 16 residues. Looked up from germline, CDR1 is SGHTA and CDR2 is FQGTGA. The V and J ends lost 5 bases and 0 bases respectively, with 11 bases between them. The CDR3 region has the DNA TGTGCCAGCAGCCCGGGGGGCCGCTCCTATAATTCACCCCTCCACTTT. This translates into CASSPGGRSYNSPLHF.

The V gene is TRBV14, the J gene TRBJ2-3, with D perhaps TRBD2 (5 bases). V lost 4 bases and J 0 bases, leaving 8 bases between the germline ends. Germline V gives CDR1 SGHDN, CDR2 FVKESK. The CDR3 is 14 residues long. The CDR3 DNA sequence: TGTGCCAGCAGCCGAGGACTTAGCACAGATACGCAGTATTTT. Its protein product is CASSRGLSTDTQYF. The full variable domain, its missing parts supplied by reference TRBV14 and TRBJ2-3, is EAGVTQFPSHSVIEKGQTVTLRCDPISGHDNLYWYRRVMGKEIKFLLHFVKESKQDESGMPNNRFLAERTGGTYSTLKVQPAELEDSGVYFCASSRGLSTDTQYFGPGTRLTVL.

The J gene is TRBJ1-4, the V gene TRBV27; maybe TRBD1 (5 bases). V dropped 6 bases and J dropped 7 bases, with 12 bases sitting between them. The CDR3 runs 13 residues. In germline, CDR1 is MNHEY, CDR2 SMNVEV (reference sequence). The CDR3 is CASRGREGEKLFF. CDR3 bases: TGTGCCAGCAGAGGCAGGGAGGGTGAAAAACTGTTTTTT.

This clone was seen just once. The genes are TRBV7-9 and TRBJ1-2; no definite D call. This CDR3 region has 14 residues. Germline V gene data show CDR1 as SEHNR and CDR2 as FQNEAQ (reference sequence). V lost 1 base to trimming and J lost 1 base, with 7 bases between them. DNA of the CDR3: TGTGCCAGCAGCTTAGGGAGAAATAACTATGGCTACACCTTC. It translates to CASSLGRNNYGYTF.

The chain combines TRBV7-3 with TRBJ2-3, with D perhaps matching TRBD2 (7 bases). The CDR3 contains 15 residues. The ends were cut back, 0 bases at V and 5 bases at J, with 12 bases in the middle. The germline gives CDR1 SGHTA, CDR2 FQGTGA. CDR3 sequence reads: CASSLTGGLRDTQYF. CDR3 bases: TGTGCCAGCAGCTTAACCGGGGGGCTGAGAGATACGCAGTATTTT.

The rearrangement links TRBV5-1 to TRBJ1-5; D call uncertain. The germline V and J ends were trimmed by 4 bases and 0 bases, with 8 bases remaining between them. Germline values: CDR1 SGHRS, CDR2 YFSETQ. The CDR3 contains 14 residues. The CDR3 region has the DNA TGCGCCAGCAGCCCAAGCGGTAGCAATCAGCCCCAGCATTTT. It is translated as CASSPSGSNQPQHF.

As to this clone: Other nucleotide sequences in the sample specify the same CDR3. V and J are TRBV27 and TRBJ2-1, with a weak D call TRBD1 (5 bases). The CDR3 extends over 14 amino acids. V lost 0 bases and J lost 4, with 7 bases in between. CDR1 and CDR2 from the germline V gene are MNHEY and SMNVEV (reference sequence). The CDR3 nucleotides are TGTGCCAGCAGTTTATCAGCAGGGTACAATGAGCAGTTCTTC. Translation gives CASSLSAGYNEQFF.

The rearrangement uses TRBV28 and TRBJ2-7; 8 bases agree with TRBD2. The V and J ends lost 5 bases and 7 bases, in that order; junction bases with no gene match: 13. The CDR3 loop spans 15 amino acids. Germline CDR1 is MDHEN and CDR2 is SYDVKM. This CDR3 is CASSPWRGDPREQYF. As DNA, the CDR3 is TGTGCCAGCAGTCCATGGCGGGGGGACCCTCGGGAGCAGTACTTC.

The rearrangement links TRBV12-3 or TRBV12-4 to TRBJ2-7; no clear D. V gave up 5 bases and J gave up 4 bases, with 6 bases separating them. The CDR3 sequence is 11 residues long. The CDR3 sequence: CASSRTYEQYF. The CDR3 DNA follows: TGTGCCAGCAGTCGCACATACGAGCAGTACTTC.

The CDR3 nucleotides read TGTGCCAGCAGCCGTACACAATCCTACGAGCAGTACTTC. Translated, it gives CASSRTQSYEQYF. The chain recombines TRBV5-4 with TRBJ2-7; D unresolved. This CDR3 comprises 13 residues. Trimming took 4 bases from V and 1 from J, leaving 9 bases between them. Germline V gene lookup returns CDR1 SGHNT and CDR2 YYREEE (reference sequence).

The chain couples TRBV11-2 to TRBJ1-4, with D tentatively TRBD1 (6 bases). Germline loops: CDR1 SGHAT, CDR2 FQNNGV. V was clipped by 2 bases and J by 4 bases, with 8 bases between them. The CDR3 loop spans 14 amino acids. The CDR3 is CASSLQGYNEKLFF. CDR3 in DNA: TGTGCCAGCAGCTTACAGGGGTATAATGAAAAACTGTTTTTT.

This chain joins TRBV5-1 and TRBJ2-3; 9 bases fit TRBD2. The CDR3 covers 16 residues. Trimming cost V 4 bases and J 4 bases; bases outside gene matches: 10. Germline lookup yields CDR1 SGHRS and CDR2 YFSETQ. The CDR3 reads CASSRGDSGSADTQYF. The DNA for the CDR3 is TGCGCCAGCAGCCGGGGGGATAGCGGGAGTGCAGATACGCAGTATTTT.

The DNA for the CDR3 is TGTGCCAGCAGGCCGGGACAGGGGAATGAAAAACTGTTTTTT. Amino acids: CASRPGQGNEKLFF. The rearrangement joins TRBV6-5 to TRBJ1-4, with 10 bases aligning to TRBD1. The CDR3 spans 14 residues. V dropped 6 bases and J dropped 5; count of bases not matched to a gene: 3. Germline CDR1 reads MNHEY; CDR2 reads SVGAGI.

This chain connects TRBV2 to TRBJ1-6, with 8 bases lining up with TRBD1. The J segment lost 8 bases and the V segment lost 8 bases, leaving 14 bases of the junction unmatched. CDR1 and CDR2 from the germline V gene are SNHLY and FYNNEI. The CDR3 length is 16 residues. The DNA of the CDR3 is TGTGCCAGCGAGGACAGGGCGAAGGGCCCATATTCACCCCTCCACTTT. It specifies CASEDRAKGPYSPLHF.